This TCR beta chain appears in the sequencing data of a study of shared clonotypes between healthy human individuals. Turning to this clone: Its antigen remains unidentified.

General observations from the study: Compared with memory subsets, naive subsets generally had larger estimated richness.

V shed 3 bases and J shed 6 bases, with 13 bases lying between them. Germline CDR1 SGDLS, CDR2 YYNGEE. The length of the CDR3 is 15 residues. Samples underwent the assay at deep level. Using immunoSEQ multiplex PCR, the repertoire was profiled, and TCRdb retains in-frame clones only, with some absent. The sample yields around 2,000,000 clones, over 85% seen once. Every one of the donors was a Caucasian adult that lived in Nashville, Tennessee. This chain connects TRBV9 to TRBJ1-6, with D possibly being TRBD1 (6 bases). This TCR derives from a man aged 18 to 30 in good health. Sequenced: naive CD4+ T cells sorted from blood. Subset given: CD45RA+ positively selected. CDR3 region: CASSESTGPNSPLHF. The CDR3 region has the DNA TGTGCCAGCAGCGAGTCAACAGGGCCTAATTCACCCCTCCACTTT.